The rows below give T cell receptor beta chains drawn from one sample of a study of blood T cell repertoires in COVID-19. The protocol was immunoSEQ multiplex PCR, while the TCRdb copy is restricted to in-frame clones and leaves out a portion. The data hold fewer than 300,000 clones, with roughly nine tenths observed a single time. The sample consisted of peripheral blood. The receptors originated from a woman aged 25 to 39 with COVID-19, enrolled during active disease. Each CDR3 is given with its conserved first and last residue. The order of the fields is V gene, clone size, J gene, D gene, CDR3 DNA, CDR3 protein. The D gene is left open where the match is weak. Clone size is given for some rows only: seen once, a few or many times, or a class if the clone is expanded.

V gene: TRBV18; clone size: once; J gene: TRBJ1-5; D gene: TRBD1; CDR3 DNA: TGTGCCAGCTCACCACAGGGGGCGGTGGGCAATCAGCCCCAGCATTTT; CDR3 protein: CASSPQGAVGNQPQHF
V gene: TRBV27; clone size: NA; J gene: TRBJ1-3; D gene: NA; CDR3 DNA: TGTGCCAGCAGTGAACAGGCGAGCTCTGGAAACACCATATATTTT; CDR3 protein: CASSEQASSGNTIYF
V gene: TRBV2; clone size: NA; J gene: TRBJ2-2; D gene: TRBD1; CDR3 DNA: TGTGCCAGCAGTGGACAGGGGAGGGAGCTGTTTTTT; CDR3 protein: CASSGQGRELFF
V gene: TRBV28; clone size: once; J gene: TRBJ1-2; D gene: TRBD1; CDR3 DNA: TGTGCCAGCTCCTTGTTGGGGGAACAGGGGAAAGCTAACTATGGCTACACCTTC; CDR3 protein: CASSLLGEQGKANYGYTF
V gene: TRBV11-2; clone size: NA; J gene: TRBJ2-1; D gene: TRBD2; CDR3 DNA: TGTGCCAGCAGCCCACTCGCGGGGGAAAGGTACAATGAGCAGTTCTTC; CDR3 protein: CASSPLAGERYNEQFF
V gene: TRBV19; clone size: NA; J gene: TRBJ1-1; D gene: TRBD1; CDR3 DNA: TGTGCCAGTAGGATAACATGGGGACAGGGCCTGAACACTGAAGCTTTCTTT; CDR3 protein: CASRITWGQGLNTEAFF
V gene: TRBV9; clone size: NA; J gene: TRBJ2-1; D gene: TRBD2; CDR3 DNA: TGTGCCAGCAGCCTGAGCTCCGGGACTAGCGGGAGGAATGAGCAGTTCTTC; CDR3 protein: CASSLSSGTSGRNEQFF
V gene: TRBV12-3/TRBV12-4; clone size: NA; J gene: TRBJ1-2; D gene: NA; CDR3 DNA: TGTGCCAGCAGTCCCAGTTCGAACTATGGCTACACCTTC; CDR3 protein: CASSPSSNYGYTF
V gene: TRBV29-1; clone size: NA; J gene: TRBJ2-1; D gene: TRBD2; CDR3 DNA: TGCAGCGTTGCCCTAGGGACTAGCGGTACCGAGCAGTTCTTC; CDR3 protein: CSVALGTSGTEQFF
V gene: TRBV3-1/TRBV3-2; clone size: NA; J gene: TRBJ1-5; D gene: NA; CDR3 DNA: TGTGCCAGCAGCCACACCGGGACACCTAGCAATCAGCCCCAGCATTTT; CDR3 protein: CASSHTGTPSNQPQHF
V gene: TRBV28; clone size: NA; J gene: TRBJ1-1; D gene: TRBD1; CDR3 DNA: TGTGCCAGCAGTCCCCGACAGGGTGGAGCTTTCTTT; CDR3 protein: CASSPRQGGAFF
V gene: TRBV30; clone size: NA; J gene: TRBJ1-2; D gene: NA; CDR3 DNA: TGTGCCTGGAGTGTGTCCGCCCGGTACACCTTC; CDR3 protein: CAWSVSARYTF
V gene: TRBV12-3/TRBV12-4; clone size: NA; J gene: TRBJ1-1; D gene: NA; CDR3 DNA: TGTGCCAGCAGTTTCAGGAATCAAGCTTTCTTT; CDR3 protein: CASSFRNQAFF
V gene: TRBV19; clone size: NA; J gene: TRBJ1-1; D gene: TRBD1; CDR3 DNA: TGTGCCAGTAGTATCCGGGACAGGGGCACTGAAGCTTTCTTT; CDR3 protein: CASSIRDRGTEAFF
V gene: TRBV30; clone size: NA; J gene: TRBJ1-2; D gene: TRBD1; CDR3 DNA: TGTGCCTGGAGTGGAACAGGGGGAATCTATGGCTACACCTTC; CDR3 protein: CAWSGTGGIYGYTF
V gene: TRBV28; clone size: NA; J gene: TRBJ2-1; D gene: NA; CDR3 DNA: TGTGCCAGCAGTTCCGCGGGACCCGCAAAGCGACAGTTCTTC; CDR3 protein: CASSSAGPAKRQFF
V gene: TRBV5-5; clone size: NA; J gene: TRBJ1-3; D gene: TRBD1; CDR3 DNA: TGTGCCAGCAGCTTGGTGACAGGGGGATCAGGAAACACCATATATTTT; CDR3 protein: CASSLVTGGSGNTIYF
V gene: TRBV10-1; clone size: NA; J gene: TRBJ2-1; D gene: TRBD2; CDR3 DNA: TGCGCCAGCTCAAAACGGACTAGCGGGGCGACATACAATGAGCAGTTCTTC; CDR3 protein: CASSKRTSGATYNEQFF
V gene: TRBV6-5; clone size: NA; J gene: TRBJ2-4; D gene: TRBD2; CDR3 DNA: TGTGCCAGCAGTCTAGCGGGAGCCAAAAACATTCAGTACTTC; CDR3 protein: CASSLAGAKNIQYF
V gene: TRBV7-9; clone size: NA; J gene: TRBJ1-1; D gene: NA; CDR3 DNA: TGTGCCAGCAGCTTAGCGGAGGGTCGAAGGGCTTTCTTT; CDR3 protein: CASSLAEGRRAFF
V gene: TRBV21-1; clone size: NA; J gene: TRBJ1-2; D gene: NA; CDR3 DNA: TGTGCCAGCAGCAAAGAACGTGGTCAGGGGACGGATGGCTACACCTTC; CDR3 protein: CASSKERGQGTDGYTF
V gene: TRBV20-1; clone size: NA; J gene: TRBJ1-2; D gene: NA; CDR3 DNA: TGCAGTGCTAGTGATCGGGGGAACTATGGCTACACCTTC; CDR3 protein: CSASDRGNYGYTF
V gene: TRBV27; clone size: once; J gene: TRBJ1-3; D gene: NA; CDR3 DNA: TGTGCCAACTTACCCCGGGATCCCAAAAGGTCTGGAAACACCATATATTTT; CDR3 protein: CANLPRDPKRSGNTIYF
V gene: TRBV18; clone size: NA; J gene: TRBJ1-4; D gene: TRBD1; CDR3 DNA: TGTGCCAGCTCACGGGACAGGGCGGAGGAAAAACTGTTTTTT; CDR3 protein: CASSRDRAEEKLFF
V gene: TRBV27; clone size: NA; J gene: TRBJ2-5; D gene: NA; CDR3 DNA: TGTGCCAGCAGTCCCAACCACAGATATCAAGAGACCCAGTACTTC; CDR3 protein: CASSPNHRYQETQYF